The sequence of this T cell receptor (beta chain) was determined in a study of T cell repertoires in cytomegalovirus infection. This clonotype came up many times. MiXCR, applied by TCRdb to the reads, yields one record per CDR3 protein. Among about 360,000 distinct CDR3 sequences listed, approximately 18% were seen once. The clonotype comes from a human donor in good health (CMV status not recorded). Some clones in this sample may be carry-over from other donors' samples. The sample consisted of PBMCs.

The CDR3 DNA follows: TGTGCCAGCAGCTATAGCGGGATTAATTCCTACGAGCAGTACTTC. It specifies CASSYSGINSYEQYF. The chain couples TRBV7-2 to TRBJ2-7; 8 nucleotides agree with TRBD2. This CDR3 region has 15 residues. The V and J ends lost 4 bases and 1 base, in that order; junction bases with no gene match: 6. Germline-derived CDR1 and CDR2 are SGHTA and FQGNSA. The entire variable domain, with the rest obtained from reference TRBV7-2 and TRBJ2-7, is as follows: GAGVSQSPSNKVTEKGKDVELRCDPISGHTALYWYRQSLGQGLEFLIYFQGNSAPDKSGLPSDRFSAERTGGSVSTLTIQRTQQEDSAVYLCASSYSGINSYEQYFGPGTRLTVT.